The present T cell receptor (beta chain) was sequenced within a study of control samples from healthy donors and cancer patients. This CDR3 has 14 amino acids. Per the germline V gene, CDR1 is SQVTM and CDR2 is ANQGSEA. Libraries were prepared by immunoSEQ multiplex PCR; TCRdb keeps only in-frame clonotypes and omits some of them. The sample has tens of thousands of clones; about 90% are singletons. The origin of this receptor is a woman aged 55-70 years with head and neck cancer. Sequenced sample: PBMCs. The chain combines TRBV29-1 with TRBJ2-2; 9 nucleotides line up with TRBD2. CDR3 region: CSGREGLTTGELFF. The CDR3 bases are TGCAGTGGGCGGGAGGGCCTTACGACCGGGGAGCTGTTTTTT.